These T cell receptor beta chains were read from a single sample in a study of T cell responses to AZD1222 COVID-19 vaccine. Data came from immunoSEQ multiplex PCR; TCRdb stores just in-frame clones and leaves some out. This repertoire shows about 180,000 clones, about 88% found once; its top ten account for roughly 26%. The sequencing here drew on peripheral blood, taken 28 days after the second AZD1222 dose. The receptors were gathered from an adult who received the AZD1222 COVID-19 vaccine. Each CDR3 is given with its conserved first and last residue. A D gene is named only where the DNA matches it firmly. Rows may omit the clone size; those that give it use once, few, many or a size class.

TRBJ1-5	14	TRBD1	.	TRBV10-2	CASRGGTANQPQHF	TGCGCCAGCAGGGGGGGGACAGCCAATCAGCCCCAGCATTTT
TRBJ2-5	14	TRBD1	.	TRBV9	CASSKDRDGETQYF	TGTGCCAGCAGCAAAGACAGGGACGGAGAGACCCAGTACTTC
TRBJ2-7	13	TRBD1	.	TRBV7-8	CASKRTGPYEQYF	TGTGCCAGCAAAAGGACAGGGCCCTACGAGCAGTACTTC
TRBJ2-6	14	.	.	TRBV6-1	CASSENSGANVLTF	TGTGCCAGCAGTGAGAACTCTGGGGCCAACGTCCTGACTTTC
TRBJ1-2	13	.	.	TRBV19	CATLRGANYGYTF	TGTGCCACCCTTAGGGGAGCTAACTATGGCTACACCTTC
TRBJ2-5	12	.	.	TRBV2	CASRGVAETQYF	TGTGCCAGCCGGGGAGTGGCAGAGACCCAGTACTTC
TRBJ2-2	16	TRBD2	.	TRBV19	CASRPEREGHTGELFF	TGTGCCAGCCGGCCGGAGCGGGAGGGCCATACCGGGGAGCTGTTTTTT
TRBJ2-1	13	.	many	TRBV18	CASSGGEVDEQFF	TGTGCCAGCTCAGGAGGGGAGGTGGATGAGCAGTTCTTC
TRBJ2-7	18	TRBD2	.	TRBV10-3	CAISDPGLAGPSSYEQYF	TGTGCCATCAGTGACCCGGGACTAGCGGGTCCGAGCTCCTACGAGCAGTACTTC
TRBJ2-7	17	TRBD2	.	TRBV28	CATSTSGRAGGRAEQYF	TGTGCCACTTCGACTAGCGGGAGGGCCGGGGGTCGCGCCGAGCAGTACTTC
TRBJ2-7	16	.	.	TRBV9	CASSVGLAAISYEQYF	TGTGCCAGCAGCGTAGGGTTAGCGGCCATCTCCTACGAGCAGTACTTC
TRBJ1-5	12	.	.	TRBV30	CAWSVLDGRQHF	TGTGCCTGGAGTGTACTGGACGGACGTCAGCATTTT
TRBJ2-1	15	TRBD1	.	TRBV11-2	CASSNGQGTYNEQFF	TGTGCCAGCAGTAACGGACAGGGGACCTACAATGAGCAGTTCTTC
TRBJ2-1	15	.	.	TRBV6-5	CASSSVQGQGGEQFF	TGTGCCAGCAGTAGTGTACAGGGTCAAGGGGGTGAGCAGTTCTTC
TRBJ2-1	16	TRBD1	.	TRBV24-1	CATSDLGQGAFNEQFF	TGTGCCACCAGTGATTTGGGGCAGGGGGCGTTCAATGAGCAGTTCTTC
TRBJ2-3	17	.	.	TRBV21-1	CASSKRGSPLRTDTQYF	TGTGCCAGCAGCAAACGAGGGAGCCCGCTTCGCACAGATACGCAGTATTTT
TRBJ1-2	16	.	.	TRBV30	CAWSERRDRAEGGYTF	TGTGCCTGGAGTGAAAGAAGGGACCGCGCAGAGGGAGGCTACACCTTC
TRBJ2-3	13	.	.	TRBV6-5	CASRSTGTDTQYF	TGTGCCAGCAGATCCACAGGGACAGATACGCAGTATTTT
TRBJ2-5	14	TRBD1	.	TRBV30	CASTGQGDQETQYF	TGTGCCTCGACAGGGCAGGGAGACCAAGAGACCCAGTACTTC
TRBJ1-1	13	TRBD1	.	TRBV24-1	CATSRQGGTEAFF	TGTGCCACCAGTAGACAGGGTGGTACTGAAGCTTTCTTT
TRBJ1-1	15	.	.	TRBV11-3	CASSLGKGLFTEAFF	TGTGCCAGCAGCTTAGGAAAGGGATTATTCACTGAAGCTTTCTTT
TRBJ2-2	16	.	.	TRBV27	CASSPRIRGHTGELFF	TGTGCCAGCAGTCCGCGGATAAGGGGACACACCGGGGAGCTGTTTTTT
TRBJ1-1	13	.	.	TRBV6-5	CASTGRIGTEAFF	TGTGCCAGCACGGGACGGATCGGAACTGAAGCTTTCTTT
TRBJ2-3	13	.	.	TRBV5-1	CASSPVRASRQYF	TGCGCCAGCAGCCCGGTACGAGCTAGTAGGCAGTATTTT
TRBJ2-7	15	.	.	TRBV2	CASSEARGIRDEQYF	TGTGCCAGCAGTGAAGCGCGGGGCATCCGCGACGAGCAGTACTTC
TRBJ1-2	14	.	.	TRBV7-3	CASSPGTSVYGYTF	TGTGCCAGCAGCCCCGGGACATCCGTCTATGGCTACACCTTC
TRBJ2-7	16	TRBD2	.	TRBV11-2	CASSLASGTAGGWQYF	TGTGCCAGCAGCTTAGCATCGGGAACGGCGGGAGGGTGGCAGTACTTC
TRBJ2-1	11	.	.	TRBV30	CAWSHLEEQFF	TGTGCCTGGAGTCACCTAGAAGAGCAGTTCTTC
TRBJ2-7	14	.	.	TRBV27	CASSTLSGAYEQYF	TGTGCCAGCAGTACCCTGTCGGGAGCCTACGAGCAGTACTTC
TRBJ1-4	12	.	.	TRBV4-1	CASSLINEKLFF	TGCGCCAGCAGCCTAATCAATGAAAAACTGTTTTTT
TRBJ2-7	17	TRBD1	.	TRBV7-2	CASSLGKPGQASYEQYF	TGTGCCAGCAGCTTAGGAAAACCGGGACAGGCATCCTACGAGCAGTACTTC
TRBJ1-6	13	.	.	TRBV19	CASSIPTANTIHF	TGTGCCAGTAGTATACCGACAGCAAATACCATCCACTTT
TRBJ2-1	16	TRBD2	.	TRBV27	CASIPSGRYSYNEQFF	TGTGCCAGCATCCCTAGCGGGAGATACTCCTACAATGAGCAGTTCTTC
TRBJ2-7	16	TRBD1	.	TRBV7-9	CASSLPVGTANYEQYF	TGTGCCAGCAGCCTCCCCGTCGGGACAGCGAACTACGAGCAGTACTTC
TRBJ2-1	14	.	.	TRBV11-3	CASSPGPPPNEQFF	TGTGCCAGCAGCCCGGGTCCTCCCCCTAATGAGCAGTTCTTC
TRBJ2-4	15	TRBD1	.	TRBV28	CASSPPGTGRNIQYF	TGTGCCAGCAGTCCGCCCGGGACAGGGAGGAACATTCAGTACTTC